The 10 T cell receptor beta chains listed next were all sequenced from one sample in a study of cytomegalovirus exposure and HLA in healthy donors. The study ran its PCR with 60 Vbeta and 13 Jbeta primers. Sequenced by immunoSEQ multiplex PCR; TCRdb stores in-frame clones only, minus some. This table holds 95,000 to 150,000 clones, over 60% found once. The specimen sequenced was PBMCs. All receptors derive from a woman in her 40s in good health and CMV-seropositive.

The chain employs TRBV7-8 and TRBJ2-5, with D possibly being TRBD2 (7 bases). This CDR3 region has 17 residues. V lost 6 bases and J lost 3, with 23 bases in between. The germline CDR1 and CDR2 sequences are SGHVS and FQNEAQ. CDR3 region: CASRFEGVGGGKETQYF. Here the CDR3 DNA reads TGTGCCAGCAGATTCGAGGGGGTCGGCGGGGGAAAAGAGACCCAGTACTTC.

Concerning this clone: In the same sample, other DNA sequences code for this CDR3. This sequence joins TRBV2 and TRBJ1-1; D is possibly TRBD1 (6 bases). With 1 base removed from V and 1 base from J, the gap between germline ends came to 7 bases. There are 14 residues in the CDR3. CDR1 and CDR2 (germline): SNHLY, FYNNEI. This CDR3 is CASSEDRANTEAFF. The CDR3 DNA sequence: TGTGCCAGCAGTGAAGACAGGGCGAACACTGAAGCTTTCTTT.

This rearrangement joins TRBV6-6 to TRBJ2-7, with no clear D. The CDR3 covers 15 residues. CDR1 is MNHNY, CDR2 SVGAGI, per germline (reference sequence). The germline V and J ends were trimmed by 1 base and 0 bases, with 10 bases remaining between them. The CDR3 loop reads CASSYYSGSSYEQYF. CDR3 nucleotide sequence: TGTGCCAGCAGTTACTACTCAGGCAGCTCCTACGAGCAGTACTTC.

The chain couples TRBV29-1 to TRBJ2-7, with D possibly TRBD2 on 6 matching bases. Germline CDR1 is SQVTM and CDR2 is ANQGSEA. This CDR3 contains 12 residues. Trimming removed 7 bases from V and 0 bases from J, with 10 bases in between. The CDR3 nucleotides read TGCAGCGCCCGGGACTCCTCCTACGAGCAGTACTTC. Translating it yields CSARDSSYEQYF.

The V gene is TRBV2, the J gene TRBJ2-5; maybe TRBD1 (6 bases). Looked up from germline, CDR1 is SNHLY and CDR2 is FYNNEI. The CDR3 runs 15 residues. The V gene lost 1 base and the J gene lost 5 bases, with 14 bases spanning the gap. CDR3 nucleotide sequence: TGTGCCAGCAGTGAAGGGACAGACCGAGGGGAGACCCAGTACTTC. Translating gives CASSEGTDRGETQYF.

The chain carries TRBV7-9 and TRBJ2-5; D may be TRBD1 (6 bases). Near its end, the DNA agrees better with TRBJ2-7, so the J call may be wrong. CDR3 size: 13 residues. Germline lookup yields CDR1 SEHNR and CDR2 FQNEAQ (reference sequence). Written as DNA, the CDR3 is TGTGCCAGCAGCGCAGGTCAGGGGAGCGAGCAGTACTTC. Amino acids: CASSAGQGSEQYF.

The genes are TRBV5-6 and TRBJ1-2; 12 bases fit TRBD1. Germline V CDR1 and CDR2: SGHDT, YYEEEE. This CDR3 is built from 18 residues. The V segment lost 3 bases and the J segment 4 bases; nucleotides outside the gene matches: 13. The CDR3 loop is CASSWNRDRGRVGYGYTF. For the CDR3, the DNA is TGTGCCAGCAGCTGGAACCGGGACAGGGGGCGCGTAGGCTATGGCTACACCTTC.

The sample holds a few counts of this clone. The chain couples TRBV19 to TRBJ2-3, with TRBD2 as a possible D gene (6 bases). V shed 0 bases and J shed 4 bases, with 11 bases lying between them. The CDR3 sequence is 15 residues long. Germline lookup yields CDR1 LNHDA and CDR2 SQIVND (reference sequence). The CDR3 is CASSIDGSRPDTQYF. The CDR3 DNA reads as TGTGCCAGTAGTATAGACGGGAGTAGGCCAGATACGCAGTATTTT.

This clone came up a few times. CDR3 nucleotide sequence: TGCGCCAGCAGGGCGGGCATCTCCTACGAGCAGTACTTC. Translation gives CASRAGISYEQYF. This rearrangement joins TRBV10-1 to TRBJ2-7, with a possible D match to TRBD2 (5 bases). The CDR3 covers 13 residues. In germline, CDR1 is WNHNN, CDR2 SYGVQD (reference sequence). V lost 6 bases and J lost 0, with 9 bases in between.

V is TRBV5-1 and J is TRBJ2-1; D remains ambiguous. CDR1 is SGHRS, CDR2 YFSETQ, per germline. The ends were cut back, 1 base at V and 2 bases at J, with 10 bases in the middle. This CDR3 has 15 amino acids. The CDR3 DNA is TGCGCCAGCAGCTTGCAAGCGCCTACCTACAATGAGCAGTTCTTC. It codes for CASSLQAPTYNEQFF.